Listed below are T cell receptor beta chains from one sample, sequenced in a study of cytomegalovirus exposure and HLA in healthy donors. Sequencing was performed with immunoSEQ multiplex PCR; in TCRdb, only in-frame clones are kept and a portion is missing. This sample has 60,000 to 70,000 clones, with less than 70% found just once. The sequenced material came from PBMCs. The receptors were sampled from a woman in her 30s in good health and CMV-seronegative. CDR3s include the opening cysteine and the closing phenylalanine or tryptophan. The D gene is left open where the match is weak. The size field is filled for only some rows; it gives once, few, many or a size class.

abundance | j_gene | v_gene | d_gene | CDR3nt | CDR3aa
. | TRBJ2-5 | TRBV7-6 | . | TGTGCCAGCAGCCCCCCGGGAACTGACTTTATCACCCAGTACTTC | CASSPPGTDFITQYF
. | TRBJ2-5 | TRBV29-1 | TRBD1 | TGCAGCGCCGACAGGGGGCCAGAGACCCAGTACTTC | CSADRGPETQYF
once | TRBJ2-7 | TRBV6-5 | . | TGTGCCAGCAGTTACTCGAACCTTCCGCGGGGCGAGCAGTACTTC | CASSYSNLPRGEQYF
. | TRBJ1-5 | TRBV2 | . | TGTGCCAGCAGTGAGGGGGGATATAGCAATCAGCCCCAGCATTTT | CASSEGGYSNQPQHF
. | TRBJ1-2 | TRBV7-9 | . | TGTGCCAGCAGCTTATTCGACTATGGCTACACCTTC | CASSLFDYGYTF
. | TRBJ2-7 | TRBV7-2 | TRBD1 | TGTGCCAGCAGCGTAAAGGGACAGGGTGGTCTCGAGCAGTACTTC | CASSVKGQGGLEQYF
. | TRBJ1-4 | TRBV29-1 | . | TGCAGCGTTGGGGCGGGAGGGACGGGCTTGCTGTTTTTT | CSVGAGGTGLLFF
few | TRBJ1-1 | TRBV28 | . | TGTGCCAGCAGTCGAGTGGAGTCCCCTGAAGCTTTCTTT | CASSRVESPEAFF
. | TRBJ1-2 | TRBV19 | . | TGTGCCAGTAGCCCCTGGGAGTACTATGGCTACACCTTC | CASSPWEYYGYTF
. | TRBJ1-1 | TRBV19 | TRBD1 | TGTGCCAGTAGTATAGCAGCAGGGGGACAGGACGGTGGTGAAGCTTTCTTT | CASSIAAGGQDGGEAFF
. | TRBJ1-6 | TRBV19 | . | TGTGCCAGTACGAGCGACCGAGGAGTTAATAATTCACCCCTCCACTTT | CASTSDRGVNNSPLHF
. | TRBJ1-5 | TRBV2 | . | TGTGCCAGCAGGACCGAACAGGATCAGCCCCAGCATTTT | CASRTEQDQPQHF
. | TRBJ2-1 | TRBV6-1 | TRBD1 | TGTGCCAGCCCTAAAGACAGGGGCGGCTACAATGAGCAGTTCTTC | CASPKDRGGYNEQFF
once | TRBJ2-1 | TRBV4-3 | . | TGCGCCAGCAGCCAAGATCTGGAGACCATAGCCTACAATGAGCAGTTCTTC | CASSQDLETIAYNEQFF
. | TRBJ2-1 | TRBV6-1 | TRBD1 | TGTGCCAGCAGTCCCGGGACAGAATACAATGAGCAGTTCTTC | CASSPGTEYNEQFF
. | TRBJ2-4 | TRBV19 | . | TGTGCCAGTAGTCTGGCCAGGATAGACATTCAGTACTTC | CASSLARIDIQYF
. | TRBJ2-7 | TRBV25-1 | . | TGTGCCAGCAGTTCAGGGGGGTACGAGCAGTACTTC | CASSSGGYEQYF
. | TRBJ1-2 | TRBV7-3 | . | TGTGCCAGCAGCTTAACGGGAGGGCCCGCTAACTATGGCTACACCTTC | CASSLTGGPANYGYTF
. | TRBJ2-7 | TRBV28 | . | TGTGCCAGCAGGGACAGTGACTACGAGCAGTACTTC | CASRDSDYEQYF
. | TRBJ1-6 | TRBV4-3 | TRBD1 | TGCGCCAGCAGCCAAGGGACACTCCTCAGGGGGTCACCCCTCCACTTT | CASSQGTLLRGSPLHF
. | TRBJ1-1 | TRBV19 | TRBD1 | TGTGCCAGTAGTACCCGGACAGGGGGCGCTCAGACTGAAGCTTTCTTT | CASSTRTGGAQTEAFF
. | TRBJ1-1 | TRBV29-1 | TRBD1 | TGCAGCGTTGAAAGGGACAGAAACACTGAAGCTTTCTTT | CSVERDRNTEAFF
. | TRBJ2-1 | TRBV9 | . | TGTGCCAGCAGCGACGAGACTGGTTACAATGAGCAGTTCTTC | CASSDETGYNEQFF
. | TRBJ2-1 | TRBV29-1 | . | TGCAGCGTGGTTAGCGGATACAATGAGCAGTTCTTC | CSVVSGYNEQFF
. | TRBJ2-5 | TRBV2 | . | TGTGCCAGCAGTGGGTATGGCGAGACCCAGTACTTC | CASSGYGETQYF
. | TRBJ1-4 | TRBV28 | . | TGTGCCAGCAGTTCCATGCGATGGGGCGGGGGGCGAACTAATGAAAAACTGTTTTTT | CASSSMRWGGGRTNEKLFF
few | TRBJ1-5 | TRBV30 | . | TGTGCCTGGAGTGGAGGATCCGCCAATCAGCCCCAGCATTTT | CAWSGGSANQPQHF
few | TRBJ1-2 | TRBV6-1 | . | TGTGCCAGCAGTGACGGGTTTTATGGCTACACCTTC | CASSDGFYGYTF
. | TRBJ2-3 | TRBV5-6 | TRBD1 | TGTGCCAGCAGCTTGACAGGGGGCTCGGAAGATACGCAGTATTTT | CASSLTGGSEDTQYF
. | TRBJ1-4 | TRBV7-9 | . | TGTGCCAGCAGCTTAGGGGTAGCCGTTGCAACTAATGAAAAACTGTTTTTT | CASSLGVAVATNEKLFF
. | TRBJ2-1 | TRBV6-1 | TRBD2 | TGTGCCAGCAGTTCTGGGACTAGCGTGTACAATGAGCAGTTCTTC | CASSSGTSVYNEQFF
. | TRBJ2-5 | TRBV6-6 | TRBD2 | TGTGCCAGCAGTTACAGGGGAGGGGAGACCCAGTACTTC | CASSYRGGETQYF
few | TRBJ1-2 | TRBV5-5 | . | TGTGCCAGCAGCTTGTATCAGGGGAACTATGGCTACACCTTC | CASSLYQGNYGYTF
. | TRBJ2-7 | TRBV5-1 | TRBD1 | TGCGCCAGCAGCCTCCGGGACAGGGAATCCCGCGAGCAGTACTTC | CASSLRDRESREQYF
. | TRBJ1-2 | TRBV5-1 | . | TGCGCCAGCAGCTTGTTAGGGGGCTATGGCTACACCTTC | CASSLLGGYGYTF
. | TRBJ2-5 | TRBV5-1 | TRBD1 | TGCGCCAGCAGCTCGGACAGGGGGAAGACCCAGTACTTC | CASSSDRGKTQYF
few | TRBJ1-1 | TRBV6-1 | . | TGTGCCAGCAAAAACAGGGAGAACACTGAAGCTTTCTTT | CASKNRENTEAFF
. | TRBJ1-2 | TRBV4-3 | . | TGCGCCAGCAGCAAGCAGTCGACAGATCTGCATCACTATGGCTACACCTTC | CASSKQSTDLHHYGYTF
. | TRBJ1-1 | TRBV29-1 | . | TGCAGCGTTCTCTATCTAAGGGAGGGAACTGAAGCTTTCTTT | CSVLYLREGTEAFF
. | TRBJ2-1 | TRBV27 | TRBD1 | TGTGCCAGCAGTTTACCGGGACAGGGATCTCGGGAGCAGTTCTTC | CASSLPGQGSREQFF
few | TRBJ1-1 | TRBV6-1 | TRBD1 | TGTGCCAGCAGTGCTCGACAGGGGGACACTGAAGCTTTCTTT | CASSARQGDTEAFF
few | TRBJ1-1 | TRBV5-1 | . | TGCGCCAGCAGTACAAAGGTTCGGGGTGAAGCTTTCTTT | CASSTKVRGEAFF